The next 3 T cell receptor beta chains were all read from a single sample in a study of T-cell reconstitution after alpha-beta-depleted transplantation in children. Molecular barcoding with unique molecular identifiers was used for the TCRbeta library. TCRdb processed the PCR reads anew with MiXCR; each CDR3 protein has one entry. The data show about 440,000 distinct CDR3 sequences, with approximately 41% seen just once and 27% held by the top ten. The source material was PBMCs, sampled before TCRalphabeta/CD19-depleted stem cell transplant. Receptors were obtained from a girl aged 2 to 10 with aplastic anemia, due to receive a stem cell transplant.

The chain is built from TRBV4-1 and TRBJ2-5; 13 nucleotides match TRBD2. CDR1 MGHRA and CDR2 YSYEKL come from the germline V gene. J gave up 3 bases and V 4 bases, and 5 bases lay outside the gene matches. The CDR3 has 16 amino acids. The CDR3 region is CASSPRLAGGEETQYF. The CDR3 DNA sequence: TGCGCCAGCAGCCCCAGACTAGCGGGGGGTGAAGAGACCCAGTACTTC.

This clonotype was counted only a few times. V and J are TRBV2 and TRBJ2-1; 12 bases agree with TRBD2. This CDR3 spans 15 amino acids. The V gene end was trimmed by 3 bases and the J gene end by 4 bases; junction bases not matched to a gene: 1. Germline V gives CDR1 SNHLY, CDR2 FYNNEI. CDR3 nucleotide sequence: TGTGCCAGCAGTGATCTAGCGGGAGGGTACAATGAGCAGTTCTTC. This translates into CASSDLAGGYNEQFF.

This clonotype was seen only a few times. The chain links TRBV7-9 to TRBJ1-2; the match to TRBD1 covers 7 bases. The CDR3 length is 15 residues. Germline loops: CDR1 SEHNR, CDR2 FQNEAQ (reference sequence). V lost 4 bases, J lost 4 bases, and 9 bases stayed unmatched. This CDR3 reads CASSYSGTAAYGYTF. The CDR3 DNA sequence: TGTGCCAGCAGCTACTCCGGGACAGCCGCCTATGGCTACACCTTC.